The 18 T cell receptor beta chains presented below share a single source sample, sequenced in a study of T cell responses to AZD1222 COVID-19 vaccine. Using immunoSEQ multiplex PCR, the repertoire was profiled, and TCRdb retains in-frame clones only, with some absent. The sample shows roughly 200,000 clones, approximately 90% of them seen only once. The sample here was peripheral blood, taken 28 days after the second AZD1222 dose. The receptor set was obtained from an adult who received the AZD1222 COVID-19 vaccine.

The rearrangement links TRBV7-6 to TRBJ1-2, with 8 bases lining up with TRBD1. Germline CDR1 reads SGHVS; CDR2 reads FNYEAQ. The CDR3 runs 13 residues. V was clipped by 5 bases and J by 7 bases; unmatched bases: 6. The CDR3 loop is CASSQTGGVGYTF. The DNA for the CDR3 is TGTGCCAGCAGCCAAACAGGGGGGGTTGGCTACACCTTC.

The chain joins TRBV7-3 to TRBJ2-7, with a tentative D call TRBD2 (6 bases). Germline V lookup: CDR1 SGHTA, CDR2 FQGTGA. V was trimmed by 5 bases and J by 0 bases, leaving 14 bases between them. CDR3 length: 15 amino acids. The CDR3 protein is CASSLSAGSSYEQYF. CDR3 DNA sequence: TGTGCCAGCAGCCTTTCTGCGGGATCCTCCTACGAGCAGTACTTC.

This rearrangement joins TRBV5-1 to TRBJ1-1, with D perhaps TRBD1 (6 bases). The CDR3 sequence is 16 residues long. The ends were cut back, 0 bases at V and 5 bases at J, with 17 bases in the middle. The V gene's germline CDR1 is SGHRS and CDR2 YFSETQ. This CDR3 reads CASSLATWGAHTEAFF. CDR3 coding DNA: TGCGCCAGCAGCTTGGCCACATGGGGGGCGCATACTGAAGCTTTCTTT. Together with reference TRBV5-1 and TRBJ1-1, the CDR3 gives the full variable domain: KAGVTQTPRYLIKTRGQQVTLSCSPISGHRSVSWYQQTPGQGLQFLFEYFSETQRNKGNFPGRFSGRQFSNSRSEMNVSTLELGDSALYLCASSLATWGAHTEAFFGQGTRLTVV.

The V call is TRBV5-1, the J call TRBJ2-1; 11 nucleotides line up with TRBD2. Germline values: CDR1 SGHRS, CDR2 YFSETQ. Unmatched junction bases numbered 7, after V lost 0 bases and J lost 8 bases. There are 16 residues in the CDR3. The CDR3 loop reads CASSLVLAGVGDEQFF. CDR3 DNA sequence: TGCGCCAGCAGCTTGGTACTAGCGGGAGTGGGCGATGAGCAGTTCTTC.

This clone was seen only a few times. DNA of the CDR3: TGCGCCAGCAGCCCTTTGGACCTACCTGGAAACACCATATATTTT. It is translated as CASSPLDLPGNTIYF. The rearrangement joins TRBV4-1 to TRBJ1-3, with D uncertain. The CDR3 consists of 15 residues. Trimming removed 4 bases from V and 2 bases from J, with 12 bases in between. CDR1 and CDR2 from the germline V gene are MGHRA and YSYEKL.

The CDR3 sequence: CASRPIGGSKTLYNEQFF. CDR3 bases: TGTGCCAGTAGGCCAATAGGGGGGTCAAAGACCCTTTACAATGAGCAGTTCTTC. This chain joins TRBV19 and TRBJ2-1; tentatively, D is TRBD1 or TRBD2 (6 bases each). In germline, CDR1 is LNHDA, CDR2 SQIVND (reference sequence). This CDR3 has 18 amino acids. V lost 6 bases and J lost 4, with 25 bases in between.

This chain joins TRBV5-1 and TRBJ2-7; D may be TRBD1 (6 bases). This CDR3 has 17 amino acids. The germline V gene has CDR1 SGHRS and CDR2 YFSETQ. V was trimmed by 3 bases and J by 0 bases, leaving 19 bases between them. CDR3: CASSSIPQGPSSYEQYF. For the CDR3, the DNA is TGCGCCAGCAGCTCCATCCCCCAGGGGCCCAGCTCCTACGAGCAGTACTTC.

This chain links TRBV7-2 with TRBJ1-2; D gene ambiguous. This CDR3 contains 14 residues. Between the trimmed V and J ends, which lost 0 bases and 4 bases, there was a span of 9 bases. From germline, CDR1 is SGHTA and CDR2 FQGNSA. The CDR3 is CASSLARAGYGYTF. The CDR3 DNA is TGTGCCAGCAGCTTAGCGAGGGCAGGCTATGGCTACACCTTC.

The gene calls are TRBV3-1 (or the pseudogene TRBV3-2) and TRBJ2-7, with 7 positions matching TRBD2. The junction had 4 bases not matched to a gene; V was cut back by 3 bases and J by 2 bases. The CDR3 consists of 14 residues. Germline CDR1 LGHDT, CDR2 YNNKEL (reference sequence). In DNA form, the CDR3 reads TGTGCCAGCAGCCAGTCTAGCGGAACCTACGAGCAGTACTTC. It is translated as CASSQSSGTYEQYF.

The V and J genes are TRBV15 and TRBJ2-7; D unclear. The CDR3 is made up of 13 amino acids. Germline V gene sequence: CDR1 LNHNV, CDR2 YYDKDF (reference sequence). V lost 0 bases and J 1 base, leaving 4 bases between the germline ends. CDR3 bases: TGTGCCACCAGCAGAGAGACATCCTACGAGCAGTACTTC. It yields the protein CATSRETSYEQYF.

The rearrangement links TRBV5-4 to TRBJ2-7; 11 bases are a match to TRBD2. The germline V gene encodes CDR1 SGHNT and CDR2 YYREEE (reference sequence). Trimming at V came to 5 bases and at J to 7 bases, leaving 5 bases not matched to a gene. This CDR3 has 13 amino acids. CDR3 nucleotides: TGTGCCAGCAGGGAGACTAGCGGGAATGAGCAGTACTTC. Protein sequence: CASRETSGNEQYF.

The CDR3 region is CASSTPSTGNYGYTF. The DNA for the CDR3 is TGTGCCAGTAGTACCCCATCGACAGGAAACTATGGCTACACCTTC. This sequence joins TRBV19 and TRBJ1-2; maybe TRBD1 (6 bases). Germline CDR1 LNHDA, CDR2 SQIVND (reference sequence). The CDR3 runs 15 residues. V was clipped by 4 bases and J by 2 bases, with 14 bases between them.

The CDR3 region is CASKTAGGYQETQYF. The CDR3 nucleotides read TGTGCCAGCAAAACGGCAGGGGGGTACCAAGAGACCCAGTACTTC. The rearrangement uses TRBV27 and TRBJ2-5, with a tentative D call TRBD1 (7 bases). Germline V gives CDR1 MNHEY, CDR2 SMNVEV (reference sequence). This CDR3 is built from 15 residues. V was trimmed by 7 bases and J by 0 bases, leaving 15 bases between them.

The gene calls are TRBV3-1 (or the pseudogene TRBV3-2) and TRBJ2-3; D may be TRBD1 or TRBD2 (5 bases each). The CDR3 spans 16 residues. Trimming removed 1 base from V and 6 bases from J, with 17 bases in between. The V gene's germline CDR1 is LGHDT and CDR2 YNNKEL (reference sequence). The CDR3 DNA reads as TGTGCCAGCAGCCAAGGGGGACGTGGGGTGCACGATACGCAGTATTTT. It translates to CASSQGGRGVHDTQYF.

The chain carries TRBV5-1 and TRBJ1-1; D remains ambiguous. The CDR3 runs 14 residues. Germline-derived CDR1 and CDR2 are SGHRS and YFSETQ. Between the trimmed V and J ends, which lost 5 bases and 1 base, there was a span of 12 bases. Here the CDR3 reads CASRPGIGNTEAFF. The CDR3 nucleotides are TGCGCCAGCAGACCCGGGATAGGGAACACTGAAGCTTTCTTT.

This clone was seen only once. This rearrangement joins TRBV18 to TRBJ1-2, with D possibly matching TRBD1 (5 bases). The V and J ends lost 2 bases and 0 bases respectively, with 10 bases between them. This CDR3 spans 15 amino acids. The V gene's germline CDR1 is KGHSH and CDR2 LQKENI. The CDR3 loop is CASSPNRLANYGYTF. CDR3 DNA sequence: TGTGCCAGCTCACCAAACAGGTTGGCTAACTATGGCTACACCTTC. Supplemented by reference TRBV18 and TRBJ1-2, the full variable domain reads NAGVMQNPRHLVRRRGQEARLRCSPMKGHSHVYWYRQLPEEGLKFMVYLQKENIIDESGMPKERFSAEFPKEGPSILRIQQVVRGDSAAYFCASSPNRLANYGYTFGSGTRLTVV.

V is TRBV10-3 and J is TRBJ1-2, with D possibly matching TRBD1 (6 bases). The CDR3 is 14 residues long. Germline CDR1 reads ENHRY; CDR2 reads SYGVKD. V lost 2 bases, J lost 4 bases, and 11 bases lay in between. The CDR3: CAISEVGGAYGYTF. The CDR3, as DNA: TGTGCCATCAGTGAGGTTGGGGGGGCCTATGGCTACACCTTC.

V gene TRBV19 combines with J gene TRBJ2-7, with 7 bases matching TRBD1. CDR1 and CDR2 from the germline V gene are LNHDA and SQIVND (reference sequence). V dropped 1 base and J dropped 5; count of bases not matched to a gene: 8. The CDR3 is 15 amino acids. CDR3 region: CASSIARDSPHEQYF. Written as DNA, the CDR3 is TGTGCCAGTAGTATAGCTCGGGACAGTCCCCACGAGCAGTACTTC.